This T cell receptor (beta chain) originates from a study of T cell responses to AZD1222 COVID-19 vaccine. Study-level results: The repertoires were collected only after the peak T cell response. Spike was spanned by vaccine-associated CD4 TCRs, with dominance at 160-218 and 743-854.

This CDR3 contains 13 residues. V was pared by 2 bases and J by 4 bases, with 8 bases between. The germline CDR1 and CDR2 sequences are SEHNR and FQNEAQ (reference sequence). Second doses that came at about 4 or about 12 weeks were put together. This clone was picked up one time. Its cognate antigen is unknown. Clones were sequenced by immunoSEQ multiplex PCR, and TCRdb holds only the in-frame ones, with some missing. The sample has about 130,000 clones, approximately 92% seen once. The sequence was collected from an adult who received the AZD1222 COVID-19 vaccine. The chain combines TRBV7-9 with TRBJ1-2; D gene unclear. The sample was peripheral blood, taken 28 days after the second AZD1222 dose. DNA for the CDR3: TGTGCCAGCAGCTTAAGTGAGGGCTATGGCTACACCTTC. This encodes CASSLSEGYGYTF. The full variable domain, completed using reference TRBV7-9 and TRBJ1-2, is DTGVSQNPRHKITKRGQNVTFRCDPISEHNRLYWYRQTLGQGPEFLTYFQNEAQLEKSRLLSDRFSAERPKGSFSTLEIQRTEQGDSAMYLCASSLSEGYGYTFGSGTRLTVV.